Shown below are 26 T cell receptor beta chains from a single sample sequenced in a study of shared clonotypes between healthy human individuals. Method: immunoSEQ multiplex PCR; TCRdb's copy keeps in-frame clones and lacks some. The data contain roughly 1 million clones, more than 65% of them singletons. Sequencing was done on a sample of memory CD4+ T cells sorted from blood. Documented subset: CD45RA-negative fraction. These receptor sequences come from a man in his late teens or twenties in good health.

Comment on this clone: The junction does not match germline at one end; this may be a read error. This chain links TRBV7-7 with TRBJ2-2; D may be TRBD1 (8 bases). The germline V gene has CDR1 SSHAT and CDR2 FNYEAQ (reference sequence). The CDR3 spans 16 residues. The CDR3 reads CASSLQGGSTAGELFF. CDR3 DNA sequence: TGTGCTAGCAGCTTACAGGGGGGGAGCACCGCCGGGGAGCTGTTTTTT.

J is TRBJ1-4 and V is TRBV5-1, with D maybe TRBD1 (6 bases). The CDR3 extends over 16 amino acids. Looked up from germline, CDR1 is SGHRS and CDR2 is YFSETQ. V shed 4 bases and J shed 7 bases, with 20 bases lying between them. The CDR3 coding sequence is TGCGCCAGCAGCAAGACGATACAGGGCTCTGGTGAAAAACTGTTTTTT. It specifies CASSKTIQGSGEKLFF.

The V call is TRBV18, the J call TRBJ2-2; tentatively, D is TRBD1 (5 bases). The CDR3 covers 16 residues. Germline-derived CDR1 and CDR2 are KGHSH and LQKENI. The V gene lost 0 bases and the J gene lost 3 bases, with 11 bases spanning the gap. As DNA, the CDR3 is TGTGCCAGCTCACCACCGCAGGGCCGAGACACCGGGGAGCTGTTTTTT. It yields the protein CASSPPQGRDTGELFF.

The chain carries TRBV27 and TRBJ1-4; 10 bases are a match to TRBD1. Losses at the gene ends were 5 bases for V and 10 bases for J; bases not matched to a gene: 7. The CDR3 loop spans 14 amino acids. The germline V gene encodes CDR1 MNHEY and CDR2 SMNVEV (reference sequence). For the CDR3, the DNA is TGTGCCAGCAGTCCCCGGGACAGGGGCCCAAAACTGTTTTTT. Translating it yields CASSPRDRGPKLFF.

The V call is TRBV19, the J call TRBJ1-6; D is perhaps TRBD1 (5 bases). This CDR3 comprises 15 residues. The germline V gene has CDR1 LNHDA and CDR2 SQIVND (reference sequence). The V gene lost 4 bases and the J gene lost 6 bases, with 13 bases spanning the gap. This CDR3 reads CASSKEGRANSPLHF. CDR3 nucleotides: TGTGCCAGTAGTAAAGAGGGCAGGGCTAATTCACCCCTCCACTTT.

CDR3: CASSPQQGYEQYF. The CDR3 coding sequence is TGTGCCAGCAGTCCCCAACAGGGCTACGAGCAGTACTTC. The J gene is TRBJ2-7, the V gene TRBV28, with a possible D match to TRBD1 (6 bases). The V gene lost 5 bases and the J gene lost 3 bases, with 11 bases spanning the gap. CDR1 is MDHEN, CDR2 SYDVKM, per germline. The CDR3 has 13 residues.

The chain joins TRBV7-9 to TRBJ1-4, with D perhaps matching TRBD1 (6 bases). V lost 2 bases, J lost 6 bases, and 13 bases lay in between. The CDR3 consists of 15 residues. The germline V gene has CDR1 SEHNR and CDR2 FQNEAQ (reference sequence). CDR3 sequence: CASSLWGAGDEKLFF. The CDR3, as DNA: TGTGCCAGCAGCTTATGGGGGGCTGGTGATGAAAAACTGTTTTTT.

The CDR3 DNA reads as TGTGCCAGCAGGGCCGGGACAGAGAATTCACCCCTCCACTTT. Translated, it gives CASRAGTENSPLHF. The rearrangement joins TRBV9 to TRBJ1-6; 7 positions agree with TRBD1. The CDR3 is 14 residues long. The V segment lost 5 bases and the J segment 7 bases; nucleotides outside the gene matches: 6. Germline CDR1 reads SGDLS; CDR2 reads YYNGEE.

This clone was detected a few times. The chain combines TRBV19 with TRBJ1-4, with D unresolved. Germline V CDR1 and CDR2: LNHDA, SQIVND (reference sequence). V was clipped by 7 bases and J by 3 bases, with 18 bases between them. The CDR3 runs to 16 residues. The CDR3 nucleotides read TGTGCCAGTACTCAAGGCTCGGCCGGGCCTAATGAAAAACTGTTTTTT. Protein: CASTQGSAGPNEKLFF.

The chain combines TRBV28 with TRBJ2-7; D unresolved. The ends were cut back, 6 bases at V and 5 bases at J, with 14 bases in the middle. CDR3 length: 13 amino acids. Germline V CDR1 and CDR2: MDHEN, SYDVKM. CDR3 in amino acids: CASSHDKTNEQYF. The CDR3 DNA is TGTGCCAGCAGCCACGATAAAACCAACGAGCAGTACTTC.

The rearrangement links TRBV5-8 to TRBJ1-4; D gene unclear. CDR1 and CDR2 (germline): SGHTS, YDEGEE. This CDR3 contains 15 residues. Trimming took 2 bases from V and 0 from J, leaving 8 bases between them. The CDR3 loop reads CASSFNTATNEKLFF. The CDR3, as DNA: TGTGCCAGCAGCTTTAACACTGCAACTAATGAAAAACTGTTTTTT.

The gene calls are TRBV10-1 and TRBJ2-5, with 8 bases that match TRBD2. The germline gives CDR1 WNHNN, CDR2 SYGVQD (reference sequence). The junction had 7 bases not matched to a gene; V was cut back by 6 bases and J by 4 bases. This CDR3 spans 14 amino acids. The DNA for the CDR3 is TGCGCCAGCAGCTCCGGGACTAGTGGAGAGACCCAGTACTTC. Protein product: CASSSGTSGETQYF.

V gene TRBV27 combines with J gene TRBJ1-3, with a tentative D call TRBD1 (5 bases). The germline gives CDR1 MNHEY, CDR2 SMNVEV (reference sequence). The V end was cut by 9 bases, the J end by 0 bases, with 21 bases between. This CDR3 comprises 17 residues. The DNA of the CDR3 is TGTGCCAGAGACCACAGGTGCCTCACATACTCTGGAAACACCATATATTTT. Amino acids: CARDHRCLTYSGNTIYF.

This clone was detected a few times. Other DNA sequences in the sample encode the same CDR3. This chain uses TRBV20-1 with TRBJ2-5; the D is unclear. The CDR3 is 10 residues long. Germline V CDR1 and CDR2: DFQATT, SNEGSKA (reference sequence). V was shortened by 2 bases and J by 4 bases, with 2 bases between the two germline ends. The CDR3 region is CSARLETQYF. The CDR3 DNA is TGCAGTGCTAGATTAGAGACCCAGTACTTC.

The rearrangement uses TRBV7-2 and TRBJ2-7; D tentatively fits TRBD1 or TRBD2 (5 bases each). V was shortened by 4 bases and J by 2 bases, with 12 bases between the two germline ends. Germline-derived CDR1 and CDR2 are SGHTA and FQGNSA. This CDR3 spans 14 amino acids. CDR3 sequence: CASSSGTVTYEQYF. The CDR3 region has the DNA TGTGCCAGCAGCTCCGGGACCGTCACCTACGAGCAGTACTTC.

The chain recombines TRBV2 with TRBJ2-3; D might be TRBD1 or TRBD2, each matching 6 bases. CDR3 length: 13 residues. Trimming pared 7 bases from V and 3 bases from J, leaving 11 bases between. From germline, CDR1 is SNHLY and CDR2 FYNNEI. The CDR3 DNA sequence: TGTGCCAGCAAAGAGGGGGGAACAGATACGCAGTATTTT. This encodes CASKEGGTDTQYF.

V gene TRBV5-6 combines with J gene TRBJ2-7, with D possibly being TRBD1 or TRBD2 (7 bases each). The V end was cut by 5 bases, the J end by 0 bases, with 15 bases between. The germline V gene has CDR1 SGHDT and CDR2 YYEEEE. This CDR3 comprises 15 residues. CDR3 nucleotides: TGTGCCAGCAGTTCCAGGGGGAGGGGCTCCTACGAGCAGTACTTC. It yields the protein CASSSRGRGSYEQYF.

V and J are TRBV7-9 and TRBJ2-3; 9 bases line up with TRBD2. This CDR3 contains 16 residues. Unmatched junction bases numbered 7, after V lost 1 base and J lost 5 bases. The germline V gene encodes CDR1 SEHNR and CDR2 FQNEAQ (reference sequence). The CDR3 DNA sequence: TGTGCCAGCAGCTTAGGAGTAGCGGGAGTTGGAGATACGCAGTATTTT. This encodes CASSLGVAGVGDTQYF.

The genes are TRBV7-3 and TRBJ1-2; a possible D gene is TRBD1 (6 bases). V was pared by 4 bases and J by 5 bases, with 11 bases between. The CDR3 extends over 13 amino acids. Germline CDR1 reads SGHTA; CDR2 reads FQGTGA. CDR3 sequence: CASSSDRLYGYTF. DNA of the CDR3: TGTGCCAGCAGCTCGGACAGACTTTATGGCTACACCTTC.

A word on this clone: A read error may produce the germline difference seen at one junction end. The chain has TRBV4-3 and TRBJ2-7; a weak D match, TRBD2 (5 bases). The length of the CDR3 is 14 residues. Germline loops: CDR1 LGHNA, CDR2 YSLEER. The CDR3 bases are TGCGCCAGCAGTCAAGACGTACTAGCCTACGAGCAGTACTTC. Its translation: CASSQDVLAYEQYF.

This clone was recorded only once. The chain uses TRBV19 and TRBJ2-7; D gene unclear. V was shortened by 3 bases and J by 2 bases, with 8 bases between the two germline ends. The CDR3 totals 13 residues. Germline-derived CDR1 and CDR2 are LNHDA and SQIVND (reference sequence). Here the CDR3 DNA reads TGTGCCAGTAGTATCTCCGGTACCTACGAGCAGTACTTC. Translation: CASSISGTYEQYF.

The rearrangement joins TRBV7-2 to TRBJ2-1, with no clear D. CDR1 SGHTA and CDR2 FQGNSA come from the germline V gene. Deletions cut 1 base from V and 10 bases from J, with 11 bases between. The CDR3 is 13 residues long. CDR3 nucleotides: TGTGCCAGCAGCTTAGGTAAGCTCTGGGAGCAGTTCTTC. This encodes CASSLGKLWEQFF.

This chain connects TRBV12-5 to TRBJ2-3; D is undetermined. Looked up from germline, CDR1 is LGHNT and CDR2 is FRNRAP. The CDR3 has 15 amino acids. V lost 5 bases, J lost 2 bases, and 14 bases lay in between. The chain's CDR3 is CASGDGQLITDTQYF. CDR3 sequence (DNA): TGTGCTAGTGGTGACGGCCAGTTAATCACAGATACGCAGTATTTT.

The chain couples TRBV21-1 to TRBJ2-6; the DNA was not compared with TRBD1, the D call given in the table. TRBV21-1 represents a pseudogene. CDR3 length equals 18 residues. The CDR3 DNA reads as TGTGCCAGCAGCAGTCCGGACAGGGACTGTTCTGGGGCCAACGTCCTGACTTTC. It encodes CASSSPDRDCSGANVLTF.

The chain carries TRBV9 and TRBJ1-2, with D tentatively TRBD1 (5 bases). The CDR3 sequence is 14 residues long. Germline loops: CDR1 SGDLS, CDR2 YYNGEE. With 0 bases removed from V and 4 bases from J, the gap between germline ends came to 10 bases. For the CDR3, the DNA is TGTGCCAGCAGCGTAGCTGCAGGGATCTATGGCTACACCTTC. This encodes CASSVAAGIYGYTF. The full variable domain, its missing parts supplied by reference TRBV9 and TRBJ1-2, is DSGVTQTPKHLITATGQRVTLRCSPRSGDLSVYWYQQSLDQGLQFLIQYYNGEERAKGNILERFSAQQFPDLHSELNLSSLELGDSALYFCASSVAAGIYGYTFGSGTRLTVV.

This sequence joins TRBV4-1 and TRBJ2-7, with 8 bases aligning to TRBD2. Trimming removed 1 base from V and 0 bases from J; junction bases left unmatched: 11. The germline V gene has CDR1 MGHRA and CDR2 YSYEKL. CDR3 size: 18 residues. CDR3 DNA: TGCGCCAGCAGCCAAGTCTTAACTAGCGGAGTGAGCTCCTACGAGCAGTACTTC. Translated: CASSQVLTSGVSSYEQYF.